The 29 T cell receptor beta chains below all came from one sample that was sequenced in a study of cytomegalovirus exposure and HLA in healthy donors. PCR amplification relied on 60 Vbeta primers (plus 13 Jbeta primers). Data came from immunoSEQ multiplex PCR; TCRdb stores just in-frame clones and leaves some out. The sample records some 140,000 clones, around 77% being singletons. Sequencing was performed on PBMCs. These receptors all come from a man aged 30 to 45 in good health and CMV-seronegative.

The CDR3 DNA follows: TGCGCCAGCAGCCAAGATGGCAGGGGTACCAAAAACATTCAGTACTTC. This sequence encodes CASSQDGRGTKNIQYF. This chain uses TRBV4-1 with TRBJ2-4; D perhaps matches TRBD1 (6 bases). CDR3 length: 16 amino acids. CDR1 and CDR2 (germline): MGHRA, YSYEKL. Deletions cut 0 bases from V and 2 bases from J, with 11 bases between.

The V call is TRBV7-6, the J call TRBJ2-5; 9 nucleotides match TRBD2. Germline-derived CDR1 and CDR2 are SGHVS and FNYEAQ. The CDR3 spans 17 residues. V lost 4 bases to trimming and J lost 4 bases; unmatched junction nucleotides: 13. The CDR3 region is CASSSPRPSGIGETQYF. CDR3 sequence (DNA): TGTGCCAGCAGCTCGCCGCGGCCTAGCGGGATCGGAGAGACCCAGTACTTC.

This clone showed up just a few times. This chain uses TRBV28 with TRBJ2-5, with D possibly matching TRBD2 (5 bases). This CDR3 is built from 15 residues. The germline CDR1 and CDR2 sequences are MDHEN and SYDVKM. V gave up 3 bases and J gave up 2 bases, with 13 bases separating them. CDR3 in DNA: TGTGCCAGCAGTTTCTATACACCGGGGCAAGAGACCCAGTACTTC. Its protein is CASSFYTPGQETQYF.

The V call is TRBV4-1, the J call TRBJ2-5; 15 nucleotides align to TRBD2. Germline values: CDR1 MGHRA, CDR2 YSYEKL. The CDR3 length is 16 residues. The J segment lost 2 bases and the V segment lost 4 bases, leaving 2 bases of the junction unmatched. The CDR3 DNA is TGCGCCAGCAGCCGCGGACTAGCGGGAGGGCAAGAGACCCAGTACTTC. Encoded protein: CASSRGLAGGQETQYF.

The rearrangement joins TRBV6-1 to TRBJ2-7; tentatively, D is TRBD1 (6 bases). The CDR3 runs to 13 residues. From germline, CDR1 is MNHNS and CDR2 SASEGT. Trimming left V 1 base short and J 6 bases short, with 10 bases between. The CDR3 is CASSEDSGAEQYF. In DNA, the CDR3 is TGTGCCAGCAGTGAAGACTCAGGGGCCGAGCAGTACTTC.

This chain links TRBV18 with TRBJ2-5, with TRBD1 matching 10 bases. CDR3 size: 14 residues. The trim removed 6 bases at V and 4 bases at J, leaving 5 bases unmatched. Looked up from germline, CDR1 is KGHSH and CDR2 is LQKENI. CDR3: CASSRGDRGETQYF. The CDR3 DNA is TGTGCCAGCTCTCGAGGGGACAGGGGAGAGACCCAGTACTTC.

This clone was detected only once. The chain recombines TRBV28 with TRBJ1-1; tentative D call: TRBD1 (6 bases). V was trimmed by 7 bases and J by 0 bases, leaving 15 bases between them. This CDR3 is 15 amino acids long. Germline V gives CDR1 MDHEN, CDR2 SYDVKM. CDR3: CASNSGAVMNTEAFF. The CDR3 DNA reads as TGTGCCAGCAACTCAGGGGCAGTAATGAACACTGAAGCTTTCTTT.

The genes are TRBV19 and TRBJ2-7, with 11 bases identical to TRBD2. CDR3 length equals 16 residues. J lost 3 bases, V lost 1 base, and 5 bases had no gene match. The germline gives CDR1 LNHDA, CDR2 SQIVND (reference sequence). CDR3: CASSIASTSGIYEQYF. The CDR3 nucleotides read TGTGCCAGTAGTATAGCCTCGACTAGCGGGATCTACGAGCAGTACTTC.

This clone was seen a few times. The DNA of the CDR3 is TGTGCCAGCAGTGAAGAGGCGGGAGGAACCAATGAGCAGTTCTTC. It specifies CASSEEAGGTNEQFF. The chain combines TRBV6-1 with TRBJ2-1; 8 nucleotides agree with TRBD2. The CDR3 extends over 15 amino acids. Germline-derived CDR1 and CDR2 are MNHNS and SASEGT. V lost 1 base and J lost 6; bases outside the gene matches: 5.

This chain uses TRBV2 with TRBJ1-5, with TRBD1 identical over 8 bases. CDR3 length: 13 amino acids. Germline lookup yields CDR1 SNHLY and CDR2 FYNNEI. V lost 6 bases, J lost 5 bases, and 3 bases stayed unmatched. The CDR3 DNA is TGTGCCAGCAGAAACAGGGGGGATCAGCCCCAGCATTTT. It encodes CASRNRGDQPQHF.

This clone showed up just once. V usage is TRBV9 and J usage is TRBJ2-3; 8 bases line up with TRBD2. V lost 1 base and J lost 3; bases outside the gene matches: 7. This CDR3 is 16 amino acids long. Germline V lookup: CDR1 SGDLS, CDR2 YYNGEE. CDR3 nucleotide sequence: TGTGCCAGCAGCGTAAAAACGGGAGGGGTTACAGATACGCAGTATTTT. Translating it yields CASSVKTGGVTDTQYF.

Points on this clone: Other DNA sequences within the sample encode an identical CDR3. J is TRBJ2-5 and V is TRBV7-3; 10 positions match TRBD2. The germline gives CDR1 SGHTA, CDR2 FQGTGA. The CDR3 covers 13 residues. Trimming took 8 bases from V and 5 from J; bases not matched to a gene: 5. The CDR3 here is CASGQREGETQYF. In DNA, the CDR3 is TGTGCCAGCGGGCAGCGGGAGGGGGAGACCCAGTACTTC.

This chain joins TRBV29-1 and TRBJ2-3; 10 bases are a match to TRBD2. Per germline, CDR1 SQVTM and CDR2 ANQGSEA. V lost 7 bases, J lost 4 bases, and 8 bases stayed unmatched. The length of the CDR3 is 14 residues. Here the CDR3 DNA reads TGCAGCGGCCCCGGGACTAGCGCCGCAGATACGCAGTATTTT. This encodes CSGPGTSAADTQYF.

The chain is built from TRBV28 and TRBJ1-2; 7 bases map to TRBD1. Germline V lookup: CDR1 MDHEN, CDR2 SYDVKM. The CDR3 contains 14 residues. Trimming cost V 6 bases and J 2 bases; bases outside gene matches: 6. The CDR3 region is CASSLDRENYGYTF. CDR3 nucleotide sequence: TGTGCCAGCAGCCTCGACAGGGAAAACTATGGCTACACCTTC.

The J gene is TRBJ2-3, the V gene TRBV28, with 11 bases that match TRBD2. Germline assignment: CDR1 MDHEN and CDR2 SYDVKM. The CDR3 spans 14 residues. The ends lost 8 bases at V and 4 bases at J; junction bases unmatched: 5. The CDR3 loop is CASCSGREADTQYF. CDR3 sequence (DNA): TGTGCCAGCTGTAGCGGGAGGGAAGCAGATACGCAGTATTTT.

V usage is TRBV5-6 and J usage is TRBJ2-5, with 15 positions matching TRBD2. V shed 4 bases, J shed 5 bases, and the junction held 9 bases outside the gene matches. Germline V gene data show CDR1 as SGHDT and CDR2 as YYEEEE. The CDR3 has 17 amino acids. As DNA, the CDR3 is TGTGCCAGCAGCCCCTACGGACTAGCGGGAGGGGGGGAGACCCAGTACTTC. Translated, it gives CASSPYGLAGGGETQYF.

The genes are TRBV5-5 and TRBJ2-7; possibly TRBD1 for D (5 bases). The germline gives CDR1 SGHKS, CDR2 YYEKEE (reference sequence). The V end was cut by 4 bases, the J end by 1 base, with 15 bases between. The CDR3 has 15 residues. CDR3 sequence: CASSPSRVISYEQYF. The CDR3 bases are TGTGCCAGCAGCCCGAGCAGGGTCATTTCCTACGAGCAGTACTTC.

The chain combines TRBV9 with TRBJ2-1; tentatively, D is TRBD2 (6 bases). Trimming pared 3 bases from V and 8 bases from J, leaving 18 bases between. The CDR3 covers 15 residues. Germline values: CDR1 SGDLS, CDR2 YYNGEE. CDR3 protein: CASSETAGPPDEQFF. As DNA, the CDR3 is TGTGCCAGCAGCGAGACGGCGGGACCCCCGGATGAGCAGTTCTTC.

J is TRBJ1-1 and V is TRBV28; perhaps TRBD1 as D (5 bases). The CDR3 contains 16 residues. Between the trimmed V and J ends, which lost 7 bases and 8 bases, there was a span of 26 bases. Germline CDR1 reads MDHEN; CDR2 reads SYDVKM. The CDR3: CASTSPGSGTLREAFF. CDR3 DNA: TGTGCCAGCACCTCCCCAGGGTCGGGTACTCTTCGCGAAGCTTTCTTT.

CDR3 sequence (DNA): TGTGCCAGCAGCCCCGGACAGGTAAATGGCAATGAGCAGTTCTTC. This codes for CASSPGQVNGNEQFF. V and J are TRBV5-4 and TRBJ2-1; 7 nucleotides align to TRBD1. V dropped 4 bases and J dropped 6; count of bases not matched to a gene: 10. The CDR3 is 15 amino acids. In germline, CDR1 is SGHNT, CDR2 YYREEE (reference sequence).

This rearrangement joins TRBV25-1 to TRBJ2-5; 9 bases are a match to TRBD1. Germline V CDR1 and CDR2: MGHDK, SYGVNS. The CDR3 consists of 13 residues. The trim removed 6 bases at V and 4 bases at J, leaving 3 bases unmatched. The DNA of the CDR3 is TGTGCCAGCAGGACAGGGGGAGGAGAGACCCAGTACTTC. Amino acids: CASRTGGGETQYF. Full variable domain (remainder filled in from reference TRBV25-1 and TRBJ2-5): EADIYQTPRYLVIGTGKKITLECSQTMGHDKMYWYQQDPGMELHLIHYSYGVNSTEKGDLSSESTVSRIRTEHFPLTLESARPSHTSQYLCASRTGGGETQYFGPGTRLLVL.

The rearrangement joins TRBV4-2 to TRBJ1-1, with 7 bases lining up with TRBD1. Per germline, CDR1 LGHNA and CDR2 YNFKEQ. Trimming at V came to 6 bases and at J to 5 bases, leaving 12 bases not matched to a gene. There are 15 residues in the CDR3. CDR3 residues: CASSQNRGWETEAFF. The CDR3 DNA sequence: TGTGCCAGCAGTCAAAACAGGGGTTGGGAAACTGAAGCTTTCTTT.

V is TRBV7-9 and J is TRBJ1-1; possibly TRBD1 for D (6 bases). V lost 5 bases and J lost 5, with 18 bases in between. CDR1 is SEHNR and CDR2 is FQNEAQ in the germline V gene (reference sequence). This CDR3 contains 15 residues. DNA of the CDR3: TGTGCCAGCAGCGCGAGCGGGGGGGCGCGGACTGAAGCTTTCTTT. This codes for CASSASGGARTEAFF.

V and J are TRBV10-3 and TRBJ2-1, with a possible D match to TRBD2 (5 bases). Germline values: CDR1 ENHRY, CDR2 SYGVKD. Trimming took off 4 bases at V and 5 bases at J, with 12 bases between the two ends. This CDR3 comprises 14 residues. This chain's CDR3 is CAISAGFPNNEQFF. DNA of the CDR3: TGTGCCATCAGTGCGGGATTTCCGAACAATGAGCAGTTCTTC.

V gene TRBV5-4 combines with J gene TRBJ2-5; 15 bases fit TRBD2. This CDR3 contains 15 residues. Germline V gene lookup returns CDR1 SGHNT and CDR2 YYREEE (reference sequence). Unmatched junction bases numbered 9, after V lost 4 bases and J lost 11 bases. Here the CDR3 DNA reads TGTGCCAGCAGCCCGGGACTAGCGGGAGGCGTGGGGCAGTACTTC. This translates into CASSPGLAGGVGQYF.

The DNA of the CDR3 is TGTGCCAGCAGTCCTGGACTAGCGGCCTACAATGAGCAGTTCTTC. This encodes CASSPGLAAYNEQFF. The V gene is TRBV6-5, the J gene TRBJ2-1; 10 bases are shared with TRBD2. CDR3 size: 15 residues. CDR1 and CDR2 (germline): MNHEY, SVGAGI. The V and J ends lost 5 bases and 2 bases, in that order; junction bases with no gene match: 3.

Only one count was recorded for this clone. The V and J genes are TRBV11-2 and TRBJ2-1; D not resolved. The CDR3 runs 13 residues. In germline, CDR1 is SGHAT, CDR2 FQNNGV. V lost 4 bases and J 4 bases, leaving 8 bases between the germline ends. CDR3: CASSSAVYNEQFF. The CDR3, as DNA: TGTGCCAGCAGCTCCGCAGTATACAATGAGCAGTTCTTC.

This clone showed up just a few times. This chain joins TRBV30 and TRBJ2-7, with 8 bases lining up with TRBD1. This CDR3 has 14 amino acids. Trimming at V came to 2 bases and at J to 2 bases, leaving 5 bases not matched to a gene. Germline loops: CDR1 GTSNPN, CDR2 SVGIG (reference sequence). The CDR3 DNA is TGTGCCTGGAGTCCGGACAGGGCGACCTACGAGCAGTACTTC. Amino acids: CAWSPDRATYEQYF.

This chain links TRBV27 with TRBJ2-2, with D possibly matching TRBD2 (5 bases). V shed 6 bases and J shed 8 bases, with 10 bases lying between them. The germline V gene encodes CDR1 MNHEY and CDR2 SMNVEV (reference sequence). CDR3 length: 12 residues. The CDR3 loop reads CASRAGGGELFF. CDR3 nucleotide sequence: TGTGCCAGCAGGGCGGGTGGGGGGGAGCTGTTTTTT.